Following are 20 T cell receptor beta chains from one sample sequenced in a study of T-cell reconstitution after alpha-beta-depleted transplantation in children. Researchers prepared the TCRbeta library using unique molecular identifiers, the study reports. TCRdb fed the PCR reads into MiXCR, producing one record per CDR3 protein. The data hold about 350,000 distinct CDR3 sequences, with 13% observed a single time. Source: PBMCs, taken from the stem cell graft. The receptors derive from a human donor who donated a stem cell graft to a child with Fanconi anemia.

The CDR3 sequence is CAISTGDQPQHF. CDR3 bases: TGTGCCATCAGCACAGGGGATCAGCCCCAGCATTTT. The chain couples TRBV10-3 to TRBJ1-5; 7 bases are a match to TRBD1. The J segment lost 5 bases and the V segment lost 6 bases, leaving 1 base of the junction unmatched. The CDR3 sequence is 12 residues long. From germline, CDR1 is ENHRY and CDR2 SYGVKD.

The chain uses TRBV30 and TRBJ1-2; 7 nucleotides align to TRBD1. Trimming cost V 4 bases and J 3 bases; bases outside gene matches: 8. The germline gives CDR1 GTSNPN, CDR2 SVGIG (reference sequence). CDR3 length equals 14 residues. CDR3 loop: CAWTETGDDYGYTF. The DNA for the CDR3 is TGTGCCTGGACCGAAACAGGGGACGACTATGGCTACACCTTC.

J is TRBJ2-2 and V is TRBV7-8, with D unclear. Germline V gives CDR1 SGHVS, CDR2 FQNEAQ. CDR3 size: 17 residues. Trimming took off 1 base at V and 4 bases at J, with 16 bases between the two ends. This CDR3 reads CASSLVGLDGPTGELFF. In DNA, the CDR3 is TGTGCCAGCAGCTTAGTCGGCCTGGACGGACCCACCGGGGAGCTGTTTTTT.

The sample holds a few counts of this clonotype. The chain recombines TRBV5-1 with TRBJ2-2; weak D call: TRBD1 (6 bases). Germline V gene data show CDR1 as SGHRS and CDR2 as YFSETQ. The CDR3 spans 13 residues. The V gene lost 2 bases and the J gene lost 9 bases, with 11 bases spanning the gap. The CDR3 is CASSFNRDRELFF. The CDR3 coding sequence is TGCGCCAGCAGCTTTAACAGGGACCGGGAGCTGTTTTTT.

This clonotype appeared a few times. The chain recombines TRBV6-1 with TRBJ1-1; D call uncertain. The CDR3 is 12 amino acids. Looked up from germline, CDR1 is MNHNS and CDR2 is SASEGT. The germline V and J ends were trimmed by 8 bases and 4 bases, with 11 bases remaining between them. For the CDR3, the DNA is TGTGCCAGCGGTACGAGCATCACTGAAGCTTTCTTT. Translating it yields CASGTSITEAFF.

This clonotype was recorded a few times. This chain uses TRBV11-2 with TRBJ1-2; perhaps TRBD1 as D (5 bases). Looked up from germline, CDR1 is SGHAT and CDR2 is FQNNGV. This CDR3 contains 14 residues. Trimming cost V 0 bases and J 5 bases, with 10 bases left between them. The CDR3 reads CASSLDLQVYGYTF. The CDR3 DNA reads as TGTGCCAGCAGCTTAGACTTACAGGTGTATGGCTACACCTTC.

This clonotype was detected only a few times. The chain joins TRBV7-2 to TRBJ2-1, with TRBD1 as a possible D gene (5 bases). The CDR3 spans 13 residues. Germline values: CDR1 SGHTA, CDR2 FQGNSA. V was trimmed by 5 bases and J by 10 bases, leaving 15 bases between them. CDR3 bases: TGTGCCAGCAGCCAGGGCGTTTCCGGCGAGCAGTTCTTC. Translated, it gives CASSQGVSGEQFF.

This clonotype was detected only a few times. This chain links TRBV2 with TRBJ1-2, with D tentatively TRBD1 (5 bases). V dropped 5 bases and J dropped 3 bases, with 10 bases sitting between them. Germline CDR1 reads SNHLY; CDR2 reads FYNNEI. The CDR3 runs 13 residues. CDR3 in amino acids: CASSSGTYYGYTF. CDR3 bases: TGTGCCAGCAGTTCTGGGACGTACTATGGCTACACCTTC.

This clonotype was recorded a few times. This sequence joins TRBV27 and TRBJ2-7, with 8 bases that match TRBD1. Per germline, CDR1 MNHEY and CDR2 SMNVEV (reference sequence). This CDR3 comprises 14 residues. With V trimmed by 8 bases and J by 9 bases, 15 bases remained unmatched. Here the CDR3 reads CASHFARDRGGQYV. The CDR3 region has the DNA TGTGCCAGCCATTTCGCCAGAGACAGGGGCGGGCAGTACGTC.

The chain combines TRBV5-1 with TRBJ2-7; D call uncertain. Trimming left V 4 bases short and J 3 bases short, with 11 bases between. CDR1 is SGHRS, CDR2 YFSETQ, per germline. The CDR3 runs to 13 residues. The CDR3 reads CASSVDGYYEQYF. CDR3 bases: TGCGCCAGCAGCGTGGACGGATACTACGAGCAGTACTTC.

This clonotype showed up just a few times. The rearrangement uses TRBV7-9 and TRBJ2-7, with a weak D call TRBD1 (6 bases). The CDR3 runs to 13 residues. V was shortened by 4 bases and J by 3 bases, with 10 bases between the two germline ends. Germline CDR1 and CDR2: SEHNR and FQNEAQ (reference sequence). CDR3 in DNA: TGTGCCAGCAGCTCAACGGACAGCTACGAGCAGTACGTC. The encoded protein is CASSSTDSYEQYV.

This clonotype showed up just a few times. J is TRBJ1-2 and V is TRBV20-1; 10 bases map to TRBD1. This CDR3 has 14 residues. The V gene's germline CDR1 is DFQATT and CDR2 SNEGSKA (reference sequence). V lost 3 bases and J lost 7; bases outside the gene matches: 8. DNA for the CDR3: TGCAGTGCTAGCCTCCCGGGACAGGGGTTTGGCTACACCTTC. Translating it yields CSASLPGQGFGYTF.

Ten or more counts support this clonotype. This chain uses TRBV4-2 with TRBJ2-1; D remains unclear. V dropped 0 bases and J dropped 3 bases, with 9 bases sitting between them. The CDR3 totals 15 residues. Germline values: CDR1 LGHNA, CDR2 YNFKEQ. The CDR3 DNA is TGTGCCAGCAGCCAAGAGGGCTCGGACTACAATGAGCAGTTCTTC. The encoded protein is CASSQEGSDYNEQFF.

A few counts support this clonotype. V usage is TRBV5-6 and J usage is TRBJ2-2; no clear D gene. The CDR3 spans 17 residues. V shed 2 bases and J shed 3 bases, with 17 bases lying between them. The germline V gene encodes CDR1 SGHDT and CDR2 YYEEEE. CDR3 nucleotide sequence: TGTGCCAGCAGCTTTGACCAGACGTCAGGAGACACCGGGGAGCTGTTTTTT. This gives the protein CASSFDQTSGDTGELFF.

This rearrangement joins TRBV18 to TRBJ1-6; D ambiguous. The V gene's germline CDR1 is KGHSH and CDR2 LQKENI. The CDR3 runs 14 residues. Trimming took 8 bases from V and 5 from J, leaving 13 bases between them. This CDR3 reads CASTFGRNNSPLHF. CDR3 nucleotide sequence: TGTGCCAGCACCTTCGGGCGTAATAATTCACCCCTCCACTTT.

CDR3 nucleotides: TGTGCCATCGGACAGGGGGCGCCCCCAAGCACAGATACGCAGTATTTT. Encoded protein: CAIGQGAPPSTDTQYF. The J gene is TRBJ2-3, the V gene TRBV10-3; 11 bases map to TRBD1. J lost 0 bases, V lost 8 bases, and 7 bases had no gene match. There are 16 residues in the CDR3. Germline V CDR1 and CDR2: ENHRY, SYGVKD.

There are many counts of this clonotype. The chain couples TRBV7-2 to TRBJ1-2, with D unclear. V lost 6 bases and J 4 bases, leaving 12 bases between the germline ends. CDR3 length: 13 residues. Germline loops: CDR1 SGHTA, CDR2 FQGNSA. CDR3 amino acids: CASSWRGSYGYTF. The CDR3 nucleotides read TGTGCCAGCAGTTGGCGAGGGTCCTATGGCTACACCTTC.

This clonotype was seen repeatedly, ten times or more. The chain combines TRBV6-2 or TRBV6-3 with TRBJ1-1; unclear D gene. The V end lost 4 bases, the J end lost 4 bases, and 13 bases lay between the germline ends. The CDR3 spans 14 residues. Germline assignment: CDR1 MNHEY and CDR2 SVGEGT. The CDR3, as DNA: TGTGCCAGCAGTTGGGCCCCGGAGGGCACTGAAGCTTTCTTT. Its protein product is CASSWAPEGTEAFF.

This clonotype was found a few times. J is TRBJ2-3 and V is TRBV7-2, with TRBD2 matching over 9 bases. This CDR3 region has 16 residues. The V segment lost 1 base and the J segment 4 bases; nucleotides outside the gene matches: 6. Per the germline V gene, CDR1 is SGHTA and CDR2 is FQGNSA. This CDR3 is CASSLVGGGASDTQYF. CDR3 coding DNA: TGTGCCAGCAGCTTAGTAGGCGGGGGGGCGTCAGATACGCAGTATTTT.

The chain has TRBV29-1 and TRBJ1-2, with D uncertain. The CDR3 sequence is 13 residues long. The V end was cut by 4 bases, the J end by 11 bases, with 20 bases between. CDR1 is SQVTM and CDR2 is ANQGSEA in the germline V gene. The CDR3 sequence: CSVGKADVSGYTF. CDR3 in DNA: TGCAGCGTTGGGAAAGCGGATGTTTCTGGTTACACCTTC.